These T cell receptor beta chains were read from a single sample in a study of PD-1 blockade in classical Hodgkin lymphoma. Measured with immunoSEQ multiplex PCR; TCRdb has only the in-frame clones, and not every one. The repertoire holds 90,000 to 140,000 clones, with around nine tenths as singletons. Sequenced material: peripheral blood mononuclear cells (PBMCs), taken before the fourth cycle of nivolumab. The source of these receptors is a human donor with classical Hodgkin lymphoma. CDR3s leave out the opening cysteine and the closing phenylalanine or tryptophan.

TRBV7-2,ASSLVGMYTDTQY
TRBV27,ASSPGGGRVYYEQY
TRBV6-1,ASSRLRVTTDTQY
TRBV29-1,SVEEGRAGLAKNIQY
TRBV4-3,ASSQGGQGRDTQY
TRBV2,ASSGTSGIRETQY
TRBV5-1,ASSSGQFYGYT
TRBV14,ASSQDSMDIYYGYT
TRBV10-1,ASSDPPRTASYEQY
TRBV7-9,ASSPRGLGTGELF
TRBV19,ASSRGGSTDTQY
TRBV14,ASSQNTEAF
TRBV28,ASSSRTGGTLYEQY
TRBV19,ASSSPLAGNYNEQF
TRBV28,ASSFGQNYGYT
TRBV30,AWTKNRGGGTEAF
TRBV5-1,ASSLGAGATEKLF
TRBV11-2,ASSLAGDSYEQY
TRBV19,ASSRQGNTEAF
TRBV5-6,ASSPVTGRHYNEQF
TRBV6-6,ASSPYNEQF
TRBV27,ASSLSAKNIQY
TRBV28,ASSRAGLAGGPYEQY
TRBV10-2,ASSSQRTREQY
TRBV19,ASFTVIYNEQF
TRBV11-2,ASSLDFAYEQY
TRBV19,ASSISSHPYNEQF
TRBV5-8,ASSQGQLNEKLF
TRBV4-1,ASSQGTSGRGGETQY
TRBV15,ATSDRQGAYGVGGYT
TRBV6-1,ASSEVGDRGPGEQY
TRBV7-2,ASSAQGQGTGNIQY
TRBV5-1,ASSWLAGAGSYNEQF
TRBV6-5,ASSYSRAGTREAF
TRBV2,ASSIRPINEQF
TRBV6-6,ASRTTGFGSPLH
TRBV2,ASSLSVDRVYNEQF
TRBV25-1,ASSDPGHRGYT
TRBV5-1,ASSLGAGQETQY
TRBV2,ASSVDAKGASGRSADTQY
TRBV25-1,ASSESGDLNEKLF
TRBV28,ASSLDTDTQY
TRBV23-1,ASSPRWAAFWVDEQY
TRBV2,ASSADGEGDYEQY
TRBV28,ASSRPLSGNTIY
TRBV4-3,ASSPSPGRSGSTDTQY
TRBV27,ASSLTVPGLAVETQY
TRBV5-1,ASSLLGDNQPQH
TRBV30,AWSVRVMNTEAF
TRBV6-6,ASSYGGTEAF
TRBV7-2,ASSLGDSSYNEQF
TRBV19,ASSKTRNTEAF
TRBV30,AWSGEDNGKHEQY
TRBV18,ASSPTSGDYTGELF
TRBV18,ASSPRGLAGGPRMNTQY
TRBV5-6,ASSLGPYTTGLLTDTQY
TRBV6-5,ASSYGSKETQY
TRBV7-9,ASSLGSGPTDTQY